The 26 T cell receptor beta chains reported below all come from one sample, sequenced in a study of blood T cell repertoires in COVID-19. Using immunoSEQ multiplex PCR, the repertoire was profiled, and TCRdb retains in-frame clones only, with some absent. The sample includes roughly 380,000 clones, 81% seen only once; the top ten take roughly 1.1%. The source material was peripheral blood. Receptors originate from a human donor with acute or convalescent COVID-19. The donor label of this sample is uncertain.

The rearrangement uses TRBV5-6 and TRBJ1-1; D possibly corresponds to TRBD1 (5 bases). V lost 4 bases and J 1 base, leaving 8 bases between the germline ends. CDR1 SGHDT and CDR2 YYEEEE come from the germline V gene. The CDR3 spans 13 residues. CDR3 nucleotides: TGTGCCAGCAGCCGCGACAGGAACACTGAAGCTTTCTTT. It is translated as CASSRDRNTEAFF.

The rearrangement links TRBV27 to TRBJ2-3; TRBD2 matches 14 bases. This CDR3 spans 20 amino acids. The V and J ends lost 2 bases and 4 bases, in that order; junction bases with no gene match: 14. CDR1 MNHEY and CDR2 SMNVEV come from the germline V gene (reference sequence). The CDR3 DNA reads TGTGCCAGCAGTTTAAAAGGAGAGGGACTAGCGGGGGTAACGTCAGATACGCAGTATTTT. This translates into CASSLKGEGLAGVTSDTQYF.

This CDR3 reads CASSLSSGPTEAFF. The CDR3 DNA is TGTGCCAGCAGCTTATCTTCAGGGCCCACTGAAGCTTTCTTT. The J gene is TRBJ1-1, the V gene TRBV7-2; tentative D call: TRBD1 (5 bases). The CDR3 runs to 14 residues. CDR1 and CDR2 from the germline V gene are SGHTA and FQGNSA. V lost 2 bases to trimming and J lost 4 bases, with 11 bases between them.

J is TRBJ2-7 and V is TRBV7-8; 9 bases align to TRBD1. CDR1 SGHVS and CDR2 FQNEAQ come from the germline V gene. This CDR3 has 15 residues. V shed 1 base and J 3 bases; nucleotides not matched to a gene: 4. CDR3 sequence reads: CASSLGGTGIYEQYF. The CDR3 nucleotides are TGTGCCAGCAGCTTAGGGGGGACAGGGATCTACGAGCAGTACTTC.

J is TRBJ1-1 and V is TRBV2; TRBD1 matches 9 bases. Germline assignment: CDR1 SNHLY and CDR2 FYNNEI. V was pared by 6 bases and J by 4 bases, with 9 bases of the junction left unmatched. CDR3 size: 15 residues. The CDR3 loop reads CASRSQGAGGTEAFF. In DNA form, the CDR3 reads TGTGCCAGCAGGTCACAGGGGGCAGGGGGCACTGAAGCTTTCTTT.

V usage is TRBV30 and J usage is TRBJ2-1; weak D call: TRBD2 (6 bases). CDR3 size: 13 residues. Germline lookup yields CDR1 GTSNPN and CDR2 SVGIG (reference sequence). V lost 7 bases to trimming and J lost 6 bases, with 16 bases between them. CDR3 in amino acids: CAFRGNGVNEQFF. The CDR3 nucleotides are TGTGCCTTTCGGGGGAATGGTGTCAATGAGCAGTTCTTC.

This clone came up many times. The chain couples TRBV27 to TRBJ2-1; 11 positions agree with TRBD2. With V trimmed by 0 bases and J by 1 base, 11 bases remained unmatched. Germline V lookup: CDR1 MNHEY, CDR2 SMNVEV (reference sequence). The CDR3 length is 20 residues. Here the CDR3 reads CASSLSGATSGGLSYNEQFF. CDR3 nucleotide sequence: TGTGCCAGCAGTTTATCGGGGGCTACTAGCGGGGGACTTTCCTACAATGAGCAGTTCTTC.

This sequence joins TRBV7-2 and TRBJ2-4; 7 bases match TRBD1. This CDR3 has 15 amino acids. CDR1 SGHTA and CDR2 FQGNSA come from the germline V gene. V was clipped by 5 bases and J by 3 bases; unmatched bases: 7. DNA of the CDR3: TGTGCCAGCAGCCTACAGGGGAGCGGCAAAAACATTCAGTACTTC. This codes for CASSLQGSGKNIQYF.

This clone was seen a handful of times. The rearrangement joins TRBV29-1 to TRBJ2-1; 11 positions match TRBD2. From germline, CDR1 is SQVTM and CDR2 ANQGSEA. This CDR3 comprises 16 residues. Trimming at V came to 4 bases and at J to 2 bases, leaving 7 bases not matched to a gene. CDR3 DNA sequence: TGCAGCGTTGCAGGATTAGCGGGGGGGACCTACAATGAGCAGTTCTTC. Residues: CSVAGLAGGTYNEQFF.

V gene TRBV6-5 combines with J gene TRBJ1-2; 9 bases line up with TRBD1. The V segment lost 5 bases and the J segment 8 bases; nucleotides outside the gene matches: 9. This CDR3 comprises 14 residues. Germline V gene sequence: CDR1 MNHEY, CDR2 SVGAGI. The CDR3 loop is CASSNRDRVKGYTF. CDR3 bases: TGTGCCAGCAGTAACCGGGACAGGGTGAAGGGCTACACCTTC.

The chain has TRBV15 and TRBJ1-3, with D hard to call. CDR3 length equals 16 residues. Per the germline V gene, CDR1 is LNHNV and CDR2 is YYDKDF (reference sequence). Between the trimmed V and J ends, which lost 0 bases and 0 bases, there was a span of 9 bases. CDR3 residues: CATSRDEGASGNTIYF. The CDR3 DNA is TGTGCCACCAGCAGAGATGAGGGCGCCTCTGGAAACACCATATATTTT.

The chain joins TRBV30 to TRBJ1-2; 7 positions agree with TRBD1. Germline CDR1 is GTSNPN and CDR2 is SVGIG (reference sequence). This CDR3 contains 15 residues. V was pared by 3 bases and J by 8 bases, with 15 bases of the junction left unmatched. CDR3 bases: TGTGCCTGGAGAATGTCCGAGGGACAGTTCGTGGGCTACACCTTC. It is translated as CAWRMSEGQFVGYTF.

This clone is a singleton in its sample. The chain joins TRBV30 to TRBJ1-1; D is ambiguous. The CDR3 contains 13 residues. V was trimmed by 4 bases and J by 1 base, leaving 10 bases between them. The germline V gene encodes CDR1 GTSNPN and CDR2 SVGIG (reference sequence). In DNA form, the CDR3 reads TGTGCCTGGATGGCGGGCCCGAACACTGAAGCTTTCTTT. Its translation: CAWMAGPNTEAFF.

This clone was found a few times. The V gene is TRBV12-2, the J gene TRBJ1-2. TRBV12-2 is an annotated pseudogene. This CDR3 contains 12 residues. Here the CDR3 DNA reads TGTGCAAGAGGACTCCCCCGGTATGGCTACACCTTC. Residues: CARGLPRYGYTF.

The CDR3 DNA reads as TGTGCCAGCAGCTTGTTGGCGGGATGGACCGGGGAGCTGTTTTTT. Translating gives CASSLLAGWTGELFF. The chain has TRBV5-7 and TRBJ2-2; possibly TRBD2 for D (6 bases). TRBV5-7 is designated an ORF whose function remains uncertain. The V end was cut by 1 base, the J end by 5 bases, with 12 bases between. The CDR3 contains 15 residues.

The chain links TRBV10-3 to TRBJ1-2, with D uncertain. Trimming took off 0 bases at V and 8 bases at J, with 13 bases between the two ends. CDR3 length equals 14 residues. CDR1 and CDR2 (germline): ENHRY, SYGVKD. DNA for the CDR3: TGTGCCATCAGTGAGTCGGGCAGTATGCACGGCTACACCTTC. This codes for CAISESGSMHGYTF.

This chain connects TRBV29-1 to TRBJ1-2, with 12 bases aligning to TRBD1. The trim removed 6 bases at V and 4 bases at J, leaving 9 bases unmatched. The CDR3 loop spans 15 amino acids. The V gene's germline CDR1 is SQVTM and CDR2 ANQGSEA. The DNA for the CDR3 is TGCAGCGTAGGGGACAGGGGGCTTAGGGGCTATGGCTACACCTTC. It translates to CSVGDRGLRGYGYTF.

J is TRBJ2-7 and V is TRBV20-1; D is unresolved. The germline CDR1 and CDR2 sequences are DFQATT and SNEGSKA (reference sequence). V shed 3 bases and J shed 3 bases, with 6 bases lying between them. The CDR3 sequence is 11 residues long. CDR3 sequence reads: CSASSSYEQYF. DNA for the CDR3: TGCAGTGCTAGTTCCAGCTACGAGCAGTACTTC.

The V and J genes are TRBV10-3 and TRBJ1-1; 7 positions match TRBD1. From germline, CDR1 is ENHRY and CDR2 SYGVKD. The V gene end was trimmed by 4 bases and the J gene end by 5 bases; junction bases not matched to a gene: 7. This CDR3 is built from 14 residues. The DNA of the CDR3 is TGTGCCATCAGTGGGGACAGTAGTGGAACTGAAGCTTTCTTT. It encodes CAISGDSSGTEAFF.

This clone was recorded once. V gene TRBV7-8 combines with J gene TRBJ1-1, with D perhaps TRBD1 (5 bases). The V end lost 0 bases, the J end lost 8 bases, and 10 bases lay between the germline ends. Germline values: CDR1 SGHVS, CDR2 FQNEAQ. The length of the CDR3 is 13 residues. CDR3 nucleotide sequence: TGTGCCAGCAGCTTAGCGCAGGGCTGGGAAGCTTTCTTT. Amino acid sequence: CASSLAQGWEAFF.

The gene calls are TRBV2 and TRBJ2-2; a weak D match, TRBD1 (5 bases). The ends were cut back, 6 bases at V and 8 bases at J, with 10 bases in the middle. CDR1 SNHLY and CDR2 FYNNEI come from the germline V gene. This CDR3 is 12 amino acids long. CDR3 protein: CASSRAVGELFF. In DNA form, the CDR3 reads TGTGCCAGCAGCAGGGCGGTAGGGGAGCTGTTTTTT.

V gene TRBV3-1 (or the pseudogene TRBV3-2) combines with J gene TRBJ1-5; D uncertain. The CDR3 has 13 amino acids. The V gene lost 2 bases and the J gene lost 6 bases, with 8 bases spanning the gap. Germline CDR1 LGHDT, CDR2 YNNKEL (reference sequence). The CDR3 is CASSQSPGQPQHF. DNA for the CDR3: TGTGCCAGCAGCCAAAGCCCAGGTCAGCCCCAGCATTTT.

This chain joins TRBV19 and TRBJ1-5; tentative D call: TRBD1 (6 bases). The V end was cut by 6 bases, the J end by 6 bases, with 18 bases between. The CDR3 covers 15 residues. The germline CDR1 and CDR2 sequences are LNHDA and SQIVND (reference sequence). CDR3 protein: CASRPWGGGRQPQHF. The CDR3 coding sequence is TGTGCCAGTAGACCATGGGGAGGGGGACGTCAGCCCCAGCATTTT. The complete variable domain, with remaining parts taken from reference TRBV19 and TRBJ1-5, reads DGGITQSPKYLFRKEGQNVTLSCEQNLNHDAMYWYRQDPGQGLRLIYYSQIVNDFQKGDIAEGYSVSREKKESFPLTVTSAQKNPTAFYLCASRPWGGGRQPQHFGDGTRLSIL.

V and J are TRBV9 and TRBJ2-6; no firm D call. Germline CDR1 reads SGDLS; CDR2 reads YYNGEE. The CDR3 extends over 16 amino acids. V was pared by 3 bases and J by 4 bases, with 14 bases between. As DNA, the CDR3 is TGTGCCAGCAGCGGAGGCGGCTTCTCAGGGGCCAACGTCCTGACTTTC. Amino acid sequence: CASSGGGFSGANVLTF.

The chain combines TRBV10-3 with TRBJ1-3; TRBD1 matches at 7 bases. The V segment lost 4 bases and the J segment 4 bases; nucleotides outside the gene matches: 4. In germline, CDR1 is ENHRY, CDR2 SYGVKD. The CDR3 has 14 residues. The CDR3 region has the DNA TGTGCCATCAGTGGCCCGGGACAGGGAAACACCATATATTTT. Its protein is CAISGPGQGNTIYF.

V and J are TRBV6-1 and TRBJ2-1; no clear D gene. Looked up from germline, CDR1 is MNHNS and CDR2 is SASEGT. CDR3 length: 16 residues. V was shortened by 4 bases and J by 8 bases, with 21 bases between the two germline ends. The CDR3 nucleotides read TGTGCCAGCAGTGTCGCAATGACTGTACAAGGCGATGAGCAGTTCTTC. Translating gives CASSVAMTVQGDEQFF.